This is a list of T cell receptor beta chains from one sample in a study of cytomegalovirus exposure and HLA in healthy donors. The data were produced by immunoSEQ multiplex PCR, yet TCRdb's version contains in-frame clones alone and is incomplete. This table holds about 140,000 clones, approximately 70% found once. The material sequenced was PBMCs. These receptor sequences come from a woman aged 40 to 50 in good health and CMV-seronegative. Each CDR3 is given with its conserved first and last residue. A D gene is named only where the DNA matches it firmly. Clone sizes are given selectively: once, few, many, or a class where the clone is expanded.

j_call: TRBJ2-3; cdr3_length: 15; clone_size: once; d_call: -; v_call: TRBV7-2; cdr3_aa: CASSFYVGGTDTQYF; cdr3_nt: TGTGCCAGCAGCTTCTACGTTGGAGGCACAGATACGCAGTATTTT
j_call: TRBJ2-1; cdr3_length: 16; clone_size: -; d_call: TRBD1; v_call: TRBV28; cdr3_aa: CASSSAGTGSYNEQFF; cdr3_nt: TGTGCCAGCAGTTCCGCCGGGACAGGGAGCTACAATGAGCAGTTCTTC
j_call: TRBJ2-2; cdr3_length: 15; clone_size: -; d_call: TRBD1; v_call: TRBV7-6; cdr3_aa: CASSPTGENTGELFF; cdr3_nt: TGTGCCAGCAGCCCGACAGGGGAGAACACCGGGGAGCTGTTTTTT
j_call: TRBJ1-2; cdr3_length: 13; clone_size: -; d_call: -; v_call: TRBV2; cdr3_aa: CASSGNINYGYTF; cdr3_nt: TGTGCCAGCAGTGGAAACATAAACTATGGCTACACCTTC
j_call: TRBJ1-2; cdr3_length: 11; clone_size: -; d_call: TRBD1; v_call: TRBV29-1; cdr3_aa: CSVGTGYGYTF; cdr3_nt: TGCAGCGTCGGGACAGGCTATGGCTACACCTTC
j_call: TRBJ2-1; cdr3_length: 14; clone_size: -; d_call: TRBD2; v_call: TRBV29-1; cdr3_aa: CSGRLAGGSNEQFF; cdr3_nt: TGCAGCGGAAGACTAGCGGGGGGGTCAAATGAGCAGTTCTTC
j_call: TRBJ1-1; cdr3_length: 15; clone_size: -; d_call: TRBD1; v_call: TRBV5-6; cdr3_aa: CASSPEAGGTLGAFF; cdr3_nt: TGTGCCAGCAGCCCGGAGGCAGGGGGGACGTTGGGGGCTTTCTTT
j_call: TRBJ2-1; cdr3_length: 14; clone_size: -; d_call: -; v_call: TRBV27; cdr3_aa: CASRNLQGYNEQFF; cdr3_nt: TGTGCCAGCAGGAACTTACAGGGATACAATGAGCAGTTCTTC
j_call: TRBJ2-1; cdr3_length: 15; clone_size: -; d_call: -; v_call: TRBV7-2; cdr3_aa: CASSLVSALYDEQFF; cdr3_nt: TGTGCCAGCAGCTTAGTTAGTGCTCTTTATGATGAGCAGTTCTTC
j_call: TRBJ2-1; cdr3_length: 13; clone_size: -; d_call: TRBD1; v_call: TRBV6-1; cdr3_aa: CASSPDRSKEQFF; cdr3_nt: TGTGCCAGCAGTCCGGACAGGTCAAAAGAGCAGTTCTTC
j_call: TRBJ2-1; cdr3_length: 16; clone_size: -; d_call: TRBD2; v_call: TRBV6-5; cdr3_aa: CASSYSLGGTYNEQFF; cdr3_nt: TGTGCCAGCAGTTACTCATTGGGGGGGACCTACAATGAGCAGTTCTTC
j_call: TRBJ2-1; cdr3_length: 15; clone_size: -; d_call: TRBD2; v_call: TRBV5-4; cdr3_aa: CASSGGTSGGDEQFF; cdr3_nt: TGTGCCAGCAGCGGAGGGACTAGCGGGGGGGATGAGCAGTTCTTC
j_call: TRBJ2-5; cdr3_length: 14; clone_size: -; d_call: -; v_call: TRBV7-6; cdr3_aa: CASSNIAFQETQYF; cdr3_nt: TGTGCCAGCAGCAACATAGCGTTCCAAGAGACCCAGTACTTC
j_call: TRBJ2-2; cdr3_length: 12; clone_size: -; d_call: -; v_call: TRBV7-8; cdr3_aa: CASLRTTGELFF; cdr3_nt: TGTGCCAGCTTGAGGACTACCGGGGAGCTGTTTTTT
j_call: TRBJ1-4; cdr3_length: 13; clone_size: -; d_call: -; v_call: TRBV6-1; cdr3_aa: CASSEDWGGKLFF; cdr3_nt: TGTGCCAGCAGTGAAGATTGGGGGGGCAAACTGTTTTTT
j_call: TRBJ1-5; cdr3_length: 15; clone_size: -; d_call: TRBD1; v_call: TRBV6-6; cdr3_aa: CASSSDRGINQPQHF; cdr3_nt: TGTGCCAGCAGTTCGGACAGGGGGATCAATCAGCCCCAGCATTTT
j_call: TRBJ2-1; cdr3_length: 15; clone_size: few; d_call: -; v_call: TRBV7-3; cdr3_aa: CASSLAPGRPNEQFF; cdr3_nt: TGTGCCAGCAGCTTAGCCCCGGGGAGGCCTAATGAGCAGTTCTTC